The 29 T cell receptor beta chains reported below all come from one sample, sequenced in a study of blood T cell repertoires in COVID-19 (TCRdb year 2020). Preparation of the library involved the immunoSEQ multiplex PCR assay. As stored in TCRdb, this immuneACCESS dataset retains in-frame rearrangements with V and J assigned. A fraction of the clones does not appear; measured against another copy, unresolved V genes explain less than half of the discrepancy, and the remainder lacks a known reason. Recorded for this sample are about 100,000 clones; 84% of them occurred a single time. Clones ranked in the top ten supply 4% to 5.5% of the sample. What was sequenced was peripheral blood. Every receptor here comes from a human donor in a cohort sampled during active COVID-19.

The CDR3 bases are TGTGCCAGCAGCTTGGCCGGAGGTCATGAGCAGTTCTTC. This sequence encodes CASSLAGGHEQFF. The V gene is TRBV5-8, the J gene TRBJ2-1; a weak D match, TRBD2 (5 bases). The germline V gene encodes CDR1 SGHTS and CDR2 YDEGEE. Trimming cost V 0 bases and J 8 bases, with 9 bases left between them. The CDR3 is made up of 13 amino acids.

The chain couples TRBV24-1 to TRBJ2-2; 13 bases match TRBD2. Per the germline V gene, CDR1 is KGHDR and CDR2 is SFDVKD. This CDR3 has 17 amino acids. With 4 bases clipped from V and 7 bases from J, the junction kept 8 bases outside the gene matches. This chain's CDR3 is CATSDTGTSGAYGELFF. The CDR3 coding sequence is TGTGCCACCAGTGACACTGGGACTAGCGGGGCGTACGGGGAGCTGTTTTTT.

The V and J genes are TRBV5-4 and TRBJ2-5; D perhaps matches TRBD1 (6 bases). Germline V lookup: CDR1 SGHNT, CDR2 YYREEE (reference sequence). This CDR3 has 15 residues. Trimming cost V 9 bases and J 2 bases, with 20 bases left between them. CDR3 in DNA: TGTGCCACCACAGGGTATACGGTTCGTCAAGAGACCCAGTACTTC. Protein product: CATTGYTVRQETQYF.

This clone was found a few times. V and J are TRBV29-1 and TRBJ2-3, with D possibly matching TRBD2 (5 bases). Per germline, CDR1 SQVTM and CDR2 ANQGSEA. V gave up 6 bases and J gave up 7 bases, with 11 bases separating them. The CDR3 has 11 amino acids. The CDR3 DNA sequence: TGCAGCGTCCGCGGACTGAATACGCAGTATTTT. Protein sequence: CSVRGLNTQYF.

The chain employs TRBV4-1 and TRBJ2-5; tentative D call: TRBD2 (6 bases). CDR1 is MGHRA, CDR2 YSYEKL, per germline. CDR3 length: 14 residues. V gave up 2 bases and J gave up 0 bases, with 7 bases separating them. CDR3 coding DNA: TGCGCCAGCAGCCAATGGGAGGACCAAGAGACCCAGTACTTC. Its protein is CASSQWEDQETQYF.

The chain uses TRBV5-1 and TRBJ2-6; TRBD1 might be the D (6 bases). V dropped 5 bases and J dropped 2 bases, with 8 bases sitting between them. The CDR3 is made up of 14 amino acids. Germline lookup yields CDR1 SGHRS and CDR2 YFSETQ. CDR3 loop: CASRGTTGANVLTF. The CDR3 bases are TGCGCCAGCAGGGGGACAACTGGGGCCAACGTCCTGACTTTC.

The V call is TRBV19, the J call TRBJ1-1, with 9 bases lining up with TRBD1. Per germline, CDR1 LNHDA and CDR2 SQIVND (reference sequence). The CDR3 runs 18 residues. The V gene end was trimmed by 5 bases and the J gene end by 5 bases; junction bases not matched to a gene: 18. CDR3 in amino acids: CASSRDPGQGFWGTEAFF. The CDR3 DNA is TGTGCCAGTAGTCGGGATCCGGGACAGGGCTTTTGGGGGACTGAAGCTTTCTTT.

V gene TRBV18 combines with J gene TRBJ1-2; 8 bases are shared with TRBD1. CDR3 length equals 16 residues. CDR1 and CDR2 from the germline V gene are KGHSH and LQKENI. V lost 3 bases and J lost 2; bases outside the gene matches: 8. DNA for the CDR3: TGTGCCAGCTCACCTCGGCGGGACAGGAACAACTATGGCTACACCTTC. Encoded protein: CASSPRRDRNNYGYTF.

This rearrangement joins TRBV28 to TRBJ1-6; no clear D. Trimming took 5 bases from V and 0 from J, leaving 11 bases between them. This CDR3 spans 16 amino acids. The V gene's germline CDR1 is MDHEN and CDR2 SYDVKM. Written as DNA, the CDR3 is TGTGCCAGCAGTACCATAAGGAGCTCCTATAATTCACCCCTCCACTTT. Translation gives CASSTIRSSYNSPLHF.

There are a few counts of this clone. The V call is TRBV15, the J call TRBJ2-2, with 7 bases aligning to TRBD1. Looked up from germline, CDR1 is LNHNV and CDR2 is YYDKDF (reference sequence). CDR3 length: 14 amino acids. V gave up 7 bases and J gave up 3 bases; unmatched junction bases: 5. Here the CDR3 DNA reads TGTGCCACCACGACAGGGTTAGACACCGGGGAGCTGTTTTTT. Its protein product is CATTTGLDTGELFF. Full variable domain (remainder filled in from reference TRBV15 and TRBJ2-2): DAMVIQNPRYQVTQFGKPVTLSCSQTLNHNVMYWYQQKSSQAPKLLFHYYDKDFNNEADTPDNFQSRRPNTSFCFLDIRSPGLGDTAMYLCATTTGLDTGELFFGEGSRLTVL.

The V gene is TRBV21-1, the J gene TRBJ1-3; TRBD1 is the table's D call, not checked against the DNA. TRBV21-1 is designated a pseudogene. The CDR3 sequence is 16 residues long. The CDR3 nucleotides read TGTGCCAGCAGCAATGAGGGGACAGGGAATGGAAACACCATATATTTT. Protein sequence: CASSNEGTGNGNTIYF.

This chain uses TRBV6-5 with TRBJ2-7; 9 bases line up with TRBD1. Looked up from germline, CDR1 is MNHEY and CDR2 is SVGAGI. The V and J ends lost 5 bases and 7 bases, in that order; junction bases with no gene match: 6. This CDR3 has 13 amino acids. The chain's CDR3 is CASSRTGVGEQYF. The CDR3 nucleotides read TGTGCCAGCAGTAGGACAGGGGTGGGGGAGCAGTACTTC.

This chain joins TRBV7-9 and TRBJ1-6; D unclear. Trimming took off 1 base at V and 13 bases at J, with 11 bases between the two ends. The CDR3 spans 13 residues. Germline CDR1 and CDR2: SEHNR and FQNEAQ (reference sequence). CDR3 loop: CASSLGALRPLHF. CDR3 bases: TGTGCCAGCAGCTTAGGAGCTCTTCGGCCCCTCCACTTT. Full variable domain (remainder filled in from reference TRBV7-9 and TRBJ1-6): DTGVSQNPRHKITKRGQNVTFRCDPISEHNRLYWYRQTLGQGPEFLTYFQNEAQLEKSRLLSDRFSAERPKGSFSTLEIQRTEQGDSAMYLCASSLGALRPLHFGNGTRLTVT.

The chain's CDR3 is CASSYSIQGGVRYF. The CDR3 DNA sequence: TGTGCCAGCAGTTACTCGATTCAGGGTGGGGTGAGGTATTTT. The chain links TRBV6-6 to TRBJ2-3, with a possible D match to TRBD1 (5 bases). This CDR3 has 14 amino acids. Germline CDR1 reads MNHNY; CDR2 reads SVGAGI (reference sequence). Trimming left V 0 bases short and J 14 bases short, with 18 bases between.

The chain employs TRBV19 and TRBJ2-2; TRBD2 might be the D (6 bases). The CDR3 is 17 residues long. Per the germline V gene, CDR1 is LNHDA and CDR2 is SQIVND (reference sequence). Trimming took 8 bases from V and 3 from J, leaving 22 bases between them. This chain's CDR3 is CASPRGGRLVHTGELFF. Written as DNA, the CDR3 is TGTGCCAGTCCCCGCGGAGGGAGGCTTGTTCACACCGGGGAGCTGTTTTTT.

The chain is built from TRBV7-2 and TRBJ2-1, with D uncertain. The V and J ends lost 2 bases and 5 bases respectively, with 7 bases between them. This CDR3 is 13 amino acids long. Per germline, CDR1 SGHTA and CDR2 FQGNSA. In DNA form, the CDR3 reads TGTGCCAGCAGCTTATCTCGTAACAATGAGCAGTTCTTC. Protein product: CASSLSRNNEQFF.

This clone was counted a single time. V usage is TRBV27 and J usage is TRBJ2-3; 10 nucleotides match TRBD2. The CDR3 covers 15 residues. Per germline, CDR1 MNHEY and CDR2 SMNVEV (reference sequence). V shed 7 bases and J 6 bases; nucleotides not matched to a gene: 10. This CDR3 reads CASNPMSGGEDTQYF. Here the CDR3 DNA reads TGTGCCAGCAATCCTATGAGCGGGGGGGAGGATACGCAGTATTTT.

The rearrangement uses TRBV27 and TRBJ1-4; D not certain. The CDR3 length is 12 residues. Per the germline V gene, CDR1 is MNHEY and CDR2 is SMNVEV (reference sequence). The germline V and J ends were trimmed by 1 base and 7 bases, with 4 bases remaining between them. The CDR3 bases are TGTGCCAGCAGTTTATTCGGTGAAAAACTGTTTTTT. Its protein product is CASSLFGEKLFF.

The V call is TRBV5-1, the J call TRBJ2-1; D unresolved. Germline V lookup: CDR1 SGHRS, CDR2 YFSETQ. The V end lost 0 bases, the J end lost 4 bases, and 5 bases lay between the germline ends. The CDR3 is 13 residues long. DNA for the CDR3: TGCGCCAGCAGCTTGGGGGCGTACAATGAGCAGTTCTTC. It encodes CASSLGAYNEQFF.

This clone came up a few times. This rearrangement joins TRBV15 to TRBJ1-3, with a tentative D call TRBD1 (6 bases). Germline V gives CDR1 LNHNV, CDR2 YYDKDF (reference sequence). This CDR3 contains 16 residues. Trimming cost V 5 bases and J 0 bases, with 14 bases left between them. For the CDR3, the DNA is TGTGCCACCAGCGCGACAGGACCACGCTCTGGAAACACCATATATTTT. Translated, it gives CATSATGPRSGNTIYF. Combining the CDR3 with reference TRBV15 and TRBJ1-3 gives the whole variable domain DAMVIQNPRYQVTQFGKPVTLSCSQTLNHNVMYWYQQKSSQAPKLLFHYYDKDFNNEADTPDNFQSRRPNTSFCFLDIRSPGLGDTAMYLCATSATGPRSGNTIYFGEGSWLTVV.

This chain joins TRBV18 and TRBJ2-7; D may be TRBD1 (6 bases). Germline V gives CDR1 KGHSH, CDR2 LQKENI. CDR3 length: 14 amino acids. The V and J ends lost 8 bases and 4 bases respectively, with 18 bases between them. CDR3 region: CASTDPPGQYEQYF. CDR3 in DNA: TGTGCCAGCACAGATCCTCCGGGACAATACGAGCAGTACTTC.

This chain uses TRBV27 with TRBJ2-5; TRBD2 aligns across 15 bases. The CDR3 runs 21 residues. V shed 1 base and J 2 bases; nucleotides not matched to a gene: 14. Looked up from germline, CDR1 is MNHEY and CDR2 is SMNVEV (reference sequence). In DNA form, the CDR3 reads TGTGCCAGCAGTTTATTTGGCCGCGGGACTAGCGGGGGGCCCCGTCAAGAGACCCAGTACTTC. This encodes CASSLFGRGTSGGPRQETQYF.

This sequence joins TRBV10-2 and TRBJ1-6; 7 positions agree with TRBD1. J was trimmed by 5 bases and V by 6 bases; bases with no gene match: 7. Germline V CDR1 and CDR2: WSHSY, SAAADI. The CDR3 runs 15 residues. This chain's CDR3 is CASSPAGTDNSPLHF. CDR3 DNA: TGCGCCAGCAGCCCTGCCGGGACAGATAATTCACCCCTCCACTTT.

The V and J genes are TRBV14 and TRBJ1-4, with TRBD1 as a possible D gene (6 bases). The V gene's germline CDR1 is SGHDN and CDR2 FVKESK. This CDR3 has 15 residues. Trimming removed 3 bases at V and 7 bases at J, with 15 bases between. As DNA, the CDR3 is TGTGCCAGCAGCCAGAGACAGGTCGGCGGTGAAAAACTGTTTTTT. Encoded protein: CASSQRQVGGEKLFF. Combining the CDR3 with reference TRBV14 and TRBJ1-4 gives the whole variable domain EAGVTQFPSHSVIEKGQTVTLRCDPISGHDNLYWYRRVMGKEIKFLLHFVKESKQDESGMPNNRFLAERTGGTYSTLKVQPAELEDSGVYFCASSQRQVGGEKLFFGSGTQLSVL.

The chain employs TRBV6-6 and TRBJ1-1; 11 nucleotides match TRBD1. Germline V gives CDR1 MNHNY, CDR2 SVGAGI (reference sequence). The CDR3 consists of 16 residues. The ends lost 0 bases at V and 5 bases at J; junction bases unmatched: 5. The CDR3 spells CASSYSMGTGGTEAFF. The CDR3 nucleotides read TGTGCCAGCAGTTACTCGATGGGGACAGGGGGGACTGAAGCTTTCTTT.

The chain joins TRBV2 to TRBJ2-5; D is perhaps TRBD1 (5 bases). The germline V gene has CDR1 SNHLY and CDR2 FYNNEI. The CDR3 sequence is 14 residues long. The V gene lost 2 bases and the J gene lost 2 bases, with 9 bases spanning the gap. The CDR3 DNA follows: TGTGCCAGCAGTGAAACGACAGATCAAGAGACCCAGTACTTC. Translated: CASSETTDQETQYF.

The chain is built from TRBV11-3 and TRBJ2-3; possibly TRBD2 for D (6 bases). Deletions cut 2 bases from V and 7 bases from J, with 7 bases between. The CDR3 runs to 12 residues. Looked up from germline, CDR1 is SGHNT and CDR2 is YENEEA. The CDR3 nucleotides are TGTGCCAGCAGCTTAACTAGCAATACGCAGTATTTT. Encoded protein: CASSLTSNTQYF. The full variable domain, in which reference TRBV11-3 and TRBJ2-3 provide the parts outside the CDR3, is EAGVVQSPRYKIIEKKQPVAFWCNPISGHNTLYWYLQNLGQGPELLIRYENEEAVDDSQLPKDRFSAERLKGVDSTLKIQPAELGDSAVYLCASSLTSNTQYFGPGTRLTVL.

The DNA of the CDR3 is TGTGCCAGTAGTATAGATCTCGGGCTAGCGGGGGGATTAGATACGCAGTATTTT. Amino acid sequence: CASSIDLGLAGGLDTQYF. The V and J genes are TRBV19 and TRBJ2-3; 11 bases agree with TRBD2. The J segment lost 5 bases and the V segment lost 0 bases, leaving 10 bases of the junction unmatched. The CDR3 contains 18 residues. The V gene's germline CDR1 is LNHDA and CDR2 SQIVND (reference sequence).

CDR3 loop: CASSVVRDTEAFF. The CDR3 region has the DNA TGTGCCAGCAGCGTCGTCAGGGATACTGAAGCTTTCTTT. The V gene is TRBV7-3, the J gene TRBJ1-1; D possibly corresponds to TRBD1 (5 bases). V was cut by 5 bases and J by 5 bases, with 12 bases left in between. CDR1 and CDR2 (germline): SGHTA, FQGTGA. CDR3 length equals 13 residues. Full variable domain (outside the CDR3, taken from reference TRBV7-3 and TRBJ1-1): GAGVSQTPSNKVTEKGKYVELRCDPISGHTALYWYRQSLGQGPEFLIYFQGTGAADDSGLPNDRFFAVRPEGSVSTLKIQRTERGDSAVYLCASSVVRDTEAFFGQGTRLTVV.